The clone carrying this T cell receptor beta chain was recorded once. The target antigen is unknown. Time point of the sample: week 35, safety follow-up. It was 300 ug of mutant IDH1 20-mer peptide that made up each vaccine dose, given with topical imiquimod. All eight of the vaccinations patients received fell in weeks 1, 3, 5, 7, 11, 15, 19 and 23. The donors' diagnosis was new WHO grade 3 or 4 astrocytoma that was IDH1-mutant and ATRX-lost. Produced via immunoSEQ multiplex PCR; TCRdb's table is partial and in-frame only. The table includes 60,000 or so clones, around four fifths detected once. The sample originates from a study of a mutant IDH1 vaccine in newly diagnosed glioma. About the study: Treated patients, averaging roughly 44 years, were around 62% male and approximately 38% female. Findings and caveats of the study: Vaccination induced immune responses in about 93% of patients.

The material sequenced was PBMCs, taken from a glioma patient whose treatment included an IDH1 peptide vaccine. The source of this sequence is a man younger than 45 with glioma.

Here the CDR3 DNA reads TGTGCCAGCAGTTACTCGACAGACACCGGGGAGCTGTTTTTT. Its protein product is CASSYSTDTGELFF. This chain connects TRBV6-5 to TRBJ2-2, with D perhaps matching TRBD1 (5 bases). CDR1 is MNHEY, CDR2 SVGAGI, per germline. V was pared by 0 bases and J by 3 bases, with 5 bases between. The CDR3 runs 14 residues.